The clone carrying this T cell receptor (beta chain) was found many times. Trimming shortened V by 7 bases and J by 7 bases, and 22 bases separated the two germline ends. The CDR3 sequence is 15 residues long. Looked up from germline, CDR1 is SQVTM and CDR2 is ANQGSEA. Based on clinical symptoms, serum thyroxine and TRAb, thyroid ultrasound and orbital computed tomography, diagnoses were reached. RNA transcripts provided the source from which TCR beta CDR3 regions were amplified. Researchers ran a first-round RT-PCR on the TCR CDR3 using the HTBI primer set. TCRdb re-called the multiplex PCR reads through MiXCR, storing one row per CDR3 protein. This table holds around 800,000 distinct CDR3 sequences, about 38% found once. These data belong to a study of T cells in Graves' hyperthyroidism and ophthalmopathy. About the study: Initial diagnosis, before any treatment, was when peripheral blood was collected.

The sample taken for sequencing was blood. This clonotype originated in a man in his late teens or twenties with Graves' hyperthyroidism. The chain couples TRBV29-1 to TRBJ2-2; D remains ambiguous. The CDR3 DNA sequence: TGCAGCGCCGCCGTTCGAGCTCCTATGGGCGGGGAGCTGTTTTTT. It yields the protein CSAAVRAPMGGELFF.